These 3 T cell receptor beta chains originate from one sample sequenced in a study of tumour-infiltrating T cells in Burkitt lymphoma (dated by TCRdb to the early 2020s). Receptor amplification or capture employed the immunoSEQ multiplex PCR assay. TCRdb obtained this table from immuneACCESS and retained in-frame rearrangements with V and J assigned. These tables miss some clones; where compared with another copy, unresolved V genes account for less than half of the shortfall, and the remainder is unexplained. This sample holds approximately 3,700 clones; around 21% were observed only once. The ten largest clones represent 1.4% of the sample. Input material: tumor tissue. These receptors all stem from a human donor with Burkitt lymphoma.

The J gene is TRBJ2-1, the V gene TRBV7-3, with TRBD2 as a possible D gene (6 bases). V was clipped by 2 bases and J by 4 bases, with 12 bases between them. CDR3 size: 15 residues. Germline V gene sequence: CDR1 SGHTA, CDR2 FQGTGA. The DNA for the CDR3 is TGTGCCAGCAGCTTAGGGGCTAGCGAGTACAATGAGCAGTTCTTC. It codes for CASSLGASEYNEQFF.

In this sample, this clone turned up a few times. CDR3 sequence (DNA): TGTGCCAGCAGCTTATCGGGTCACGGGGAGCTGTTTTTT. This codes for CASSLSGHGELFF. The chain links TRBV5-6 to TRBJ2-2; D gene ambiguous. V shed 2 bases and J shed 7 bases, with 9 bases lying between them. The CDR3 runs to 13 residues. Germline V gives CDR1 SGHDT, CDR2 YYEEEE.

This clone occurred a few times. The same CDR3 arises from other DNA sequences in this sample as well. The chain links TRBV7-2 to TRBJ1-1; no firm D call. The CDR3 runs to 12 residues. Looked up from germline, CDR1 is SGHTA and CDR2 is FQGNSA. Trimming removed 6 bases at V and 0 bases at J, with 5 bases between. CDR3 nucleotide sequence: TGTGCCAGCAGGACGGTGAACACTGAAGCTTTCTTT. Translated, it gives CASRTVNTEAFF.